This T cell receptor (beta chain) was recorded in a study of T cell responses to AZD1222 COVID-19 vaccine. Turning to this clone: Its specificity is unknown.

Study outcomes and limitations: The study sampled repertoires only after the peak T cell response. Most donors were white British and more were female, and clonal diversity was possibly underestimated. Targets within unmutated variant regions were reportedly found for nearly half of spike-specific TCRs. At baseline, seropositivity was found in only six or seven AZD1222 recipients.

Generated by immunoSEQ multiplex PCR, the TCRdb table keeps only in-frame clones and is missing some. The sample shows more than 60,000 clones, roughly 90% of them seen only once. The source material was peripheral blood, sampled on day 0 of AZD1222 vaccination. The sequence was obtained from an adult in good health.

Here the CDR3 reads CASDNRDTEAFF. The CDR3 DNA follows: TGTGCCAGTGATAACCGGGACACTGAAGCTTTCTTT. The chain links TRBV2 to TRBJ1-1; D unresolved. The V gene lost 9 bases and the J gene lost 3 bases, with 11 bases spanning the gap. CDR1 and CDR2 from the germline V gene are SNHLY and FYNNEI. The CDR3 has 12 residues.